Presented here are 19 T cell receptor beta chains from one specimen sequenced in a study of cytomegalovirus exposure and HLA in healthy donors. This PCR relied on a set of 60 Vbeta primers and 13 Jbeta primers. Here immunoSEQ multiplex PCR was the method, and the copy in TCRdb shows in-frame clones only, minus some. This table holds fewer than 200,000 clones, 70% to 85% found once. What was sequenced was PBMCs. The receptors originated from a man in his forties or fifties in good health and CMV-seropositive.

This clone appeared a single time. The J gene is TRBJ2-3, the V gene TRBV5-4, with 7 nucleotides matching TRBD1. Germline loops: CDR1 SGHNT, CDR2 YYREEE (reference sequence). Trimming removed 1 base from V and 0 bases from J; junction bases left unmatched: 5. The CDR3 has 16 residues. For the CDR3, the DNA is TGTGCCAGCAGCTTGTTGAAAGGGGGCAGCACAGATACGCAGTATTTT. Protein sequence: CASSLLKGGSTDTQYF.

This rearrangement joins TRBV6-1 to TRBJ1-2; maybe TRBD1 (6 bases). Germline-derived CDR1 and CDR2 are MNHNS and SASEGT. The CDR3 runs 13 residues. The V and J ends lost 6 bases and 7 bases respectively, with 15 bases between them. Here the CDR3 reads CASRIRGVSGYTF. CDR3 sequence (DNA): TGTGCCAGCAGAATCAGGGGAGTTAGTGGCTACACCTTC.

The chain carries TRBV4-1 and TRBJ1-1, with D possibly TRBD1 on 5 matching bases. Trimming removed 3 bases at V and 0 bases at J, with 8 bases between. Germline lookup yields CDR1 MGHRA and CDR2 YSYEKL. This CDR3 has 14 residues. The CDR3 coding sequence is TGCGCCAGCAGCCATGGGGCCATGAACACTGAAGCTTTCTTT. It yields the protein CASSHGAMNTEAFF.

The gene calls are TRBV7-2 and TRBJ1-1, with D possibly being TRBD1 (5 bases). The CDR3 totals 14 residues. Between the trimmed V and J ends, which lost 1 base and 1 base, there was a span of 7 bases. Germline V gene data show CDR1 as SGHTA and CDR2 as FQGNSA. CDR3 nucleotides: TGTGCCAGCAGCTTAGGGGGCTCGAACACTGAAGCTTTCTTT. Translating gives CASSLGGSNTEAFF.

The chain has TRBV19 and TRBJ1-1; D is ambiguous. V was clipped by 2 bases and J by 2 bases, with 9 bases between them. Germline CDR1 LNHDA, CDR2 SQIVND (reference sequence). This CDR3 region has 14 residues. CDR3 sequence reads: CASSIQRGNTEAFF. The CDR3, as DNA: TGTGCCAGTAGTATACAACGAGGAAACACTGAAGCTTTCTTT.

The chain is built from TRBV2 and TRBJ2-7; 11 bases fit TRBD1. The CDR3 runs to 15 residues. Per germline, CDR1 SNHLY and CDR2 FYNNEI. The V and J ends lost 2 bases and 2 bases, in that order; junction bases with no gene match: 2. Here the CDR3 reads CASSETGQGAYEQYF. The CDR3 DNA is TGTGCCAGCAGTGAAACGGGACAGGGGGCCTACGAGCAGTACTTC.

This chain links TRBV4-3 with TRBJ2-3, with D possibly TRBD2 on 5 matching bases. V lost 0 bases and J lost 7, with 8 bases in between. The germline gives CDR1 LGHNA, CDR2 YSLEER. The CDR3 contains 13 residues. CDR3 DNA sequence: TGCGCCAGCAGCCAAGATCGAGGGTATACGCAGTATTTT. Translation gives CASSQDRGYTQYF.

This chain connects TRBV4-2 to TRBJ2-3, with 7 bases matching TRBD2. Trimming took 5 bases from V and 2 from J; bases not matched to a gene: 4. This CDR3 is built from 14 residues. Germline assignment: CDR1 LGHNA and CDR2 YNFKEQ. CDR3 loop: CASSSGTITDTQYF. The CDR3 nucleotides are TGTGCCAGCAGCTCCGGGACTATCACAGATACGCAGTATTTT.

The chain has TRBV6-1 and TRBJ1-1, with TRBD1 identical over 9 bases. The CDR3 runs 15 residues. V shed 6 bases, J shed 0 bases, and the junction held 5 bases outside the gene matches. Germline assignment: CDR1 MNHNS and CDR2 SASEGT. CDR3 sequence (DNA): TGTGCCAGCAGCCGCGGACAGGGGTTGAACACTGAAGCTTTCTTT. Protein product: CASSRGQGLNTEAFF.

In nucleotides, the CDR3 is TGTGCCAGCAGCCAAGCAGGGTCCTCTGGGGCCAACGTCCTGACTTTC. This codes for CASSQAGSSGANVLTF. The genes are TRBV4-2 and TRBJ2-6; a weak D match, TRBD1 (5 bases). Germline V gene data show CDR1 as LGHNA and CDR2 as YNFKEQ. The CDR3 runs 16 residues. Between the trimmed V and J ends, which lost 1 base and 0 bases, there was a span of 7 bases.

This clone was detected only once. The rearrangement links TRBV15 to TRBJ2-5, with 9 bases lining up with TRBD1. Gene TRBJ2-7 matches the end of the DNA better, so the J call may be wrong. This CDR3 comprises 18 residues. The germline V gene encodes CDR1 LNHNV and CDR2 YYDKDF (reference sequence). The CDR3 reads CATSREYVRTGVSYEQYF. Written as DNA, the CDR3 is TGTGCCACCAGCAGAGAATATGTTAGGACAGGGGTCTCCTACGAGCAGTACTTC.

This clone was seen only a few times. The chain employs TRBV7-9 and TRBJ2-7, with TRBD1 matching over 7 bases. This CDR3 region has 14 residues. Trimming cost V 5 bases and J 2 bases; bases outside gene matches: 6. Looked up from germline, CDR1 is SEHNR and CDR2 is FQNEAQ (reference sequence). The CDR3 is CASSGNQGAYEQYF. The CDR3 DNA sequence: TGTGCCAGCAGCGGGAACCAGGGGGCCTACGAGCAGTACTTC.

The gene calls are TRBV6-1 and TRBJ2-5, with 9 bases that match TRBD1. The J call may be faulty, since TRBJ2-7 better matches the DNA end. From germline, CDR1 is MNHNS and CDR2 SASEGT. The CDR3 is 15 amino acids. The CDR3 here is CASSEAGTGRYEQYF. The CDR3 DNA sequence: TGTGCCAGCAGTGAAGCGGGGACAGGGCGGTACGAGCAGTACTTC.

This rearrangement joins TRBV7-2 to TRBJ2-5; 8 bases map to TRBD1. The DNA end is a closer match to TRBJ2-7, so the J assignment may be wrong. This CDR3 region has 14 residues. Looked up from germline, CDR1 is SGHTA and CDR2 is FQGNSA. The CDR3 nucleotides read TGTGCCAGCAGCCAGGGACAGGACACCTACGAGCAGTACTTC. Translating gives CASSQGQDTYEQYF.

This chain uses TRBV5-1 with TRBJ2-6; 7 bases line up with TRBD1. Trimming cost V 4 bases and J 0 bases; bases outside gene matches: 16. In germline, CDR1 is SGHRS, CDR2 YFSETQ. The CDR3 contains 20 residues. CDR3 sequence: CASSPHTQQGIFSGANVLTF. CDR3 sequence (DNA): TGCGCCAGCAGCCCCCATACTCAACAGGGGATCTTCTCTGGGGCCAACGTCCTGACTTTC.

The CDR3 sequence: CASSYESQGETQYF. CDR3 in DNA: TGTGCCAGCAGTTACGAGAGTCAGGGGGAGACCCAGTACTTC. V and J are TRBV6-5 and TRBJ2-5; D possibly corresponds to TRBD1 (6 bases). Trimming shortened V by 2 bases and J by 5 bases, and 12 bases separated the two germline ends. Germline V lookup: CDR1 MNHEY, CDR2 SVGAGI. The CDR3 runs to 14 residues.

The chain is built from TRBV7-9 and TRBJ1-5; D call uncertain. V lost 0 bases and J 4 bases, leaving 10 bases between the germline ends. Germline CDR1 is SEHNR and CDR2 is FQNEAQ (reference sequence). The CDR3 contains 15 residues. The CDR3 sequence is CASSLAEAPNQPQHF. The CDR3 DNA sequence: TGTGCCAGCAGCTTAGCTGAGGCACCGAATCAGCCCCAGCATTTT. Full variable domain (missing parts from reference TRBV7-9 and TRBJ1-5): DTGVSQNPRHKITKRGQNVTFRCDPISEHNRLYWYRQTLGQGPEFLTYFQNEAQLEKSRLLSDRFSAERPKGSFSTLEIQRTEQGDSAMYLCASSLAEAPNQPQHFGDGTRLSIL.

This sequence joins TRBV9 and TRBJ2-1, with 12 bases aligning to TRBD2. Germline values: CDR1 SGDLS, CDR2 YYNGEE. With 6 bases clipped from V and 0 bases from J, the junction kept 10 bases outside the gene matches. The length of the CDR3 is 18 residues. In DNA form, the CDR3 reads TGTGCCAGCAACCTTGGGACTAGCGGGTCGAGCTCCTACAATGAGCAGTTCTTC. Protein product: CASNLGTSGSSSYNEQFF.

The chain carries TRBV19 and TRBJ1-2; TRBD1 aligns across 7 bases. V lost 5 bases, J lost 3 bases, and 9 bases stayed unmatched. CDR3 length equals 15 residues. The germline gives CDR1 LNHDA, CDR2 SQIVND (reference sequence). The CDR3: CASSHPGQADYGYTF. For the CDR3, the DNA is TGTGCCAGTAGTCACCCCGGACAGGCCGACTATGGCTACACCTTC. The full variable domain, its missing parts supplied by reference TRBV19 and TRBJ1-2, is DGGITQSPKYLFRKEGQNVTLSCEQNLNHDAMYWYRQDPGQGLRLIYYSQIVNDFQKGDIAEGYSVSREKKESFPLTVTSAQKNPTAFYLCASSHPGQADYGYTFGSGTRLTVV.